This is a list of T cell receptor beta chains from one sample in a study of T cells after yellow fever vaccination. A single record per CDR3 protein comes from TCRdb applying MiXCR to the 5' RACE reads. The table shows a few hundred thousand distinct CDR3 sequences, with around 17% occurring only once. The starting material was PBMCs, obtained about 5 days after the first yellow fever vaccination. The receptors here all came from a man aged 18 to 29 who received the YFV17D yellow fever vaccine. The CDR3 runs from the conserved cysteine through the conserved F or W. The D gene is left open where the match is weak. Expanded clones are given a class, and other clones once, few, many or no size at all.

V	D	J	size	DNA	CDR3
TRBV5-1	TRBD2	TRBJ2-7	many	TGCGCCAGCAGGATAACTAGCGGGGGGTACGAGCAGTACTTC	CASRITSGGYEQYF
TRBV6-1	-	TRBJ1-2	-	TGTGCCAGCACCCTCTCTACAAGGCTAGGCGGCTACACCTTC	CASTLSTRLGGYTF
TRBV18	-	TRBJ1-5	-	TGTGCCAGCTCACCATTTGGACAGCAGCCCCAGCATTTT	CASSPFGQQPQHF
TRBV5-6	TRBD1	TRBJ1-5	-	TGTGCCAGCAGCTCCATATCGACAGGGTCGCGAAATCAGCCCCAGCATTTT	CASSSISTGSRNQPQHF
TRBV5-1	-	TRBJ1-5	-	TGCGCCAGCAGCTTGACAGGTTTGCATCAGCCCCAGCATTTT	CASSLTGLHQPQHF
TRBV9	-	TRBJ2-1	-	TGTGCCAGCAGCGTAGGTGGGGCCAGCTCCTACAATGAGCAGTTCTTC	CASSVGGASSYNEQFF
TRBV12-3/TRBV12-4	-	TRBJ1-6	few	TGTGCCAGCAGTTTAGCTTCCGGACCCTATAATTCACCCCTCCACTTT	CASSLASGPYNSPLHF
TRBV12-3/TRBV12-4	-	TRBJ1-4	-	TGTGCCAGCAGTTTCGGCGGGAGTGCAACTAATGAAAAACTGTTTTTT	CASSFGGSATNEKLFF
TRBV12-3/TRBV12-4	-	TRBJ1-1	-	TGTGCCAGCAGTTTAGGTCCAGTGGCGGCTGAAGCTTTCTTT	CASSLGPVAAEAFF
TRBV5-1	-	TRBJ1-4	-	TGCGCCAGCAGCCCCAGATGGCCATCCGTTAATGAAAAACTGTTTTTT	CASSPRWPSVNEKLFF
TRBV11-2	-	TRBJ2-6	-	TGTGCCAGCCAGGCCGTTGTGGGGGCGCTCGGGGCCAACGTCCTGACTTTC	CASQAVVGALGANVLTF
TRBV5-1	-	TRBJ2-2	few	TGCGCCAGCAGAGCCTCCCCCGGGGAGCTGTTTTTT	CASRASPGELFF
TRBV5-6	TRBD1	TRBJ2-3	-	TGTGCCAGCAGCTTGGCCTCGGGACAGGGAGATGGAGATACGCAGTATTTT	CASSLASGQGDGDTQYF
TRBV6-2/TRBV6-3	TRBD2	TRBJ2-1	-	TGTGCCAGCAGTTACCCAGCGGGAGACTTCAATGAGCAGTTCTTC	CASSYPAGDFNEQFF
TRBV10-3	-	TRBJ2-7	few	TGTGCCATCAGTGATAAAGGAGATTACGAGCAGTACTTC	CAISDKGDYEQYF
TRBV29-1	-	TRBJ2-3	few	TGCAGCTTGGCCGGGAACGCCCGCACAGATACGCAGTATTTT	CSLAGNARTDTQYF
TRBV4-3	-	TRBJ1-5	-	TGCGCCAGCAGCCAAGATGCATATGTTAGCAATCAGCCCCAGCATTTT	CASSQDAYVSNQPQHF
TRBV6-1	-	TRBJ2-2	-	TGTGCCAGCAGTCGGACTGCCCCGGGTACCGGGGAGCTGTTTTTT	CASSRTAPGTGELFF
TRBV28	TRBD1	TRBJ1-4	few	TGTGCCAGCAGTCCGGGACAGGGAGATGGAAAACTGTTTTTT	CASSPGQGDGKLFF
TRBV5-1	-	TRBJ1-1	many	TGCGCCAGCAGCAGAGGGGCGGTCTCCATGAACACTGAAGCTTTCTTT	CASSRGAVSMNTEAFF
TRBV7-3	-	TRBJ2-2	-	TGTGCCAGCAGCAAAGGGGGGCAGGACGGGGAGCTGTTTTTT	CASSKGGQDGELFF
TRBV7-9	-	TRBJ2-7	few	TGTGCCAGCAGCTTCTGGGACATAAACTTCGAGCAGTACTTC	CASSFWDINFEQYF
TRBV23-1	-	TRBJ1-6	few	TGCGCCAGCAGTCAATCGGTTAATTCACCCCTCCACTTT	CASSQSVNSPLHF
TRBV7-2	TRBD2	TRBJ2-5	-	TGTGCCAGCAGTCCTCGACTAGCTTCGGGGGAGACCCAGTACTTC	CASSPRLASGETQYF
TRBV11-1	-	TRBJ2-2	few	TGTGCCAGCAGCATTACGGGCGCCGGGGAGCTGTTTTTT	CASSITGAGELFF
TRBV11-1	-	TRBJ2-6	few	TGTGCCAGCAGCCCCCAGGCCCACCCTAACTCTGGGGCCAACGTCCTGACTTTC	CASSPQAHPNSGANVLTF
TRBV6-1	TRBD1	TRBJ1-2	-	TGTGCCAGCAGTAAACAGGGGGCAAGAGGCTACACCTTC	CASSKQGARGYTF
TRBV5-5	-	TRBJ2-2	-	TGTGCCAGCAGCCCTGGGCTCATCTGCGGGGAGCTGTTTTTT	CASSPGLICGELFF
TRBV6-1	-	TRBJ2-1	-	TGTGCCAGCACCCCCCCGGGAGCCTACAATGAGCAGTTCTTC	CASTPPGAYNEQFF
TRBV12-3/TRBV12-4	TRBD2	TRBJ2-3	few	TGTGCCAGCAGGACCTGGCGGGGGGCAGATACGCAGTATTTT	CASRTWRGADTQYF
TRBV6-5	-	TRBJ1-4	-	TGTGCCAGCAGTTACGTGGGACGCGGCGAAGAAAAACTGTTTTTT	CASSYVGRGEEKLFF
TRBV20-1	TRBD1	TRBJ2-5	few	TGCAGTGCTAGAAATGCCCAGGGGGCGAAAGAGACCCAGTACTTC	CSARNAQGAKETQYF
TRBV20-1	-	TRBJ1-1	-	TGCAGTGCTAGAGACATGGACAGTTTGAACACTGAAGCTTTCTTT	CSARDMDSLNTEAFF
TRBV7-9	-	TRBJ1-4	few	TGTGCCAGCAGCGATCAGGCTGAAAAACTGTTTTTT	CASSDQAEKLFF
TRBV30	TRBD1	TRBJ2-7	few	TGTGCCTGGAGTCGGGACAGGGGGCAATACGAGCAGTACTTC	CAWSRDRGQYEQYF
TRBV5-8	TRBD1	TRBJ2-7	-	TGTGCCAGCAGCCAAGGGACAGGGCTTCGCTTCGAGCAGTACTTC	CASSQGTGLRFEQYF
TRBV2	-	TRBJ2-5	-	TGTGCCAGCAGGGAGGGGACAAATGTGTTTAGGCGGACCCAGTACTTC	CASREGTNVFRRTQYF
TRBV7-9	-	TRBJ1-1	-	TGTGCCAGCATCCAAGGGCAGGGCATACACACTGAAGCTTTCTTT	CASIQGQGIHTEAFF
TRBV18	TRBD1	TRBJ2-7	-	TGTGCCAGCTCATCGACAGGGCTATCCTACGAGCAGTACTTC	CASSSTGLSYEQYF
TRBV2	TRBD1	TRBJ2-3	few	TGTGCCAGCAACTATCAGGGGGCCCCCACCCTAAACACAGATACGCAGTATTTT	CASNYQGAPTLNTDTQYF
TRBV5-1	TRBD2	TRBJ2-1	few	TGCGCCAGCAGCTCCATTCTAGCGGGGGACAATGAGCAGTTCTTC	CASSSILAGDNEQFF
TRBV18	-	TRBJ1-1	few	TGTGCCAGCTCACTCCGATATGAGGGGGACACTGAAGCTTTCTTT	CASSLRYEGDTEAFF
TRBV5-4	-	TRBJ2-5	few	TGTGCCAGCAGCTTGTCAGGGGCTGGGACCCAGTACTTC	CASSLSGAGTQYF
TRBV10-3	TRBD1	TRBJ2-5	few	TGTGCCATCAGGAGGGGGACAGGGGGGGGTCCCCAAGAGACCCAGTACTTC	CAIRRGTGGGPQETQYF
TRBV20-1	-	TRBJ1-4	-	TGCAGTGCCCTAAGTGGAACTAATGAAAAACTGTTTTTT	CSALSGTNEKLFF
TRBV12-3/TRBV12-4	-	TRBJ2-7	many	TGTGCCAGCAGTTTGGGGGGCCACCGGGAGCAGTACTTC	CASSLGGHREQYF
TRBV5-1	TRBD1	TRBJ1-4	-	TGCGCCAGCAGTTCCGACAGGGATAGTGAAAAACTGTTTTTT	CASSSDRDSEKLFF
TRBV7-6	-	TRBJ1-1	-	TGTGCCAGCAGCCGGGAACAGAACACTGAAGCTTTCTTT	CASSREQNTEAFF
TRBV12-3/TRBV12-4	-	TRBJ2-5	-	TGTGCCAGCAGTCGCCTGCTCCACCGGGAGACCCAGTACTTC	CASSRLLHRETQYF
TRBV28	-	TRBJ1-4	-	TGTGCCAGCAGTTTATGGGCAGGGGAGTCGGGGGAAAAACTGTTTTTT	CASSLWAGESGEKLFF
TRBV3-1	TRBD1	TRBJ2-7	-	TGTGCCAGCAGCCCGGGACAGCGAAGCTCCTACGAGCAGTACTTC	CASSPGQRSSYEQYF
TRBV4-3	-	TRBJ1-3	-	TGCGCCAGCAGCCAAGTGGCAATTCGGGCCTCTGGAAACACCATATATTTT	CASSQVAIRASGNTIYF
TRBV5-1	TRBD1	TRBJ1-1	few	TGCGCCAGCAGCTTGGAGGGGGCGACGGGTGGAACTGAAGCTTTCTTT	CASSLEGATGGTEAFF